This TCR beta chain was captured in a study of blood T cell repertoires in COVID-19. About the study: Donors in the United States, Italy and Spain gave samples during acute or convalescent COVID-19. The analysed material was cDNA or gDNA that came from T cells, B-cell-depleted T cells, or PBMCs.

This CDR3 spans 15 amino acids. The V and J ends lost 2 bases and 13 bases, in that order; junction bases with no gene match: 11. The V gene's germline CDR1 is SGHTA and CDR2 FQGNSA. During active infection, Seattle patients enrolled and were then monitored through disease. TCRdb's table, derived via immunoSEQ multiplex PCR, lists solely in-frame clones and lacks some. The sample lists 230,000 or so clones, around 81% occurring once. The receptor was isolated from a woman older than 75 with COVID-19, enrolled during active disease. Material for sequencing was peripheral blood. The gene calls are TRBV7-2 and TRBJ2-7; 13 bases align to TRBD2. For the CDR3, the DNA is TGTGCCAGCAGCTTAACCGGGACTAGCGGGGCCCCACCCTACTTC. Translated: CASSLTGTSGAPPYF.